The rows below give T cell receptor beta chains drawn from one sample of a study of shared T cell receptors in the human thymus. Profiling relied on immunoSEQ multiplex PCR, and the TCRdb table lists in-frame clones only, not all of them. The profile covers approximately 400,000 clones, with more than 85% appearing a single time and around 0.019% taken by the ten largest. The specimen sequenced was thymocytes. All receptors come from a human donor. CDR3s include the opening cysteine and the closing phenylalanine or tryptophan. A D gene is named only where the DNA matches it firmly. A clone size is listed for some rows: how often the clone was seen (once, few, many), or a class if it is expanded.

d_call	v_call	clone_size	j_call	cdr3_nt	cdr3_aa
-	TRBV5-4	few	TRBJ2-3	TGTGCCAGCAGCCACATCCGGAGCACAGATACGCAGTATTTT	CASSHIRSTDTQYF
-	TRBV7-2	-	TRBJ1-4	TGTGCCAGCAGCCCCAACGGAGGTGAAAAACTGTTTTTT	CASSPNGGEKLFF
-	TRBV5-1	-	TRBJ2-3	TGCGCCAGCAGCTTGCGGTCGACAGATACGCAGTATTTT	CASSLRSTDTQYF
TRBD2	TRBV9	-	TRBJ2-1	TGTGCCAGCAGCGTATGGGAGCGGGGGTACAATGAGCAGTTCTTC	CASSVWERGYNEQFF
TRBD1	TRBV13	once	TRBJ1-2	TGTGCCAGCAGTCACGGGGGGGACAGGGAACTCTATGGCTACACCTTC	CASSHGGDRELYGYTF
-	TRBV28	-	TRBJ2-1	TGTGCCAGCAGTGGAACAGGATTCGTAGCGAATGAGCAGTTCTTC	CASSGTGFVANEQFF
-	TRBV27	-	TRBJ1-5	TGTGCCAGCAGTCTCGGCCATGACCGCCGCAATCAGCCCCAGCATTTT	CASSLGHDRRNQPQHF
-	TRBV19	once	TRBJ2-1	TGTGCCAGTAGTATAGTTCCCGCAGGGATTCATGAGCAGTTCTTC	CASSIVPAGIHEQFF
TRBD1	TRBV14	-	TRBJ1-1	TGTGCCAGCAGCCAAGATACTCAATTCGGGACAGGCCCCCATCAGGCTTTCTTT	CASSQDTQFGTGPHQAFF
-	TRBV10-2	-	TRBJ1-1	TGCGCCAGCAGTCGCAGGGAGGGCACTGAAGCTTTCTTT	CASSRREGTEAFF
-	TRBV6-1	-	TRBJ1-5	TGTGCCAGCACCACAGTCGGTAGCAATCAGCCCCAGCATTTT	CASTTVGSNQPQHF
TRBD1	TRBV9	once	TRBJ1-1	TGTGCCAGCACCCTCGATGGGGGCGCCTCGAAGACTACAGGGGACACTGAAGCTTTCTTT	CASTLDGGASKTTGDTEAFF
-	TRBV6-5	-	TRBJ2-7	TGTGCCAGCACCCCGACTAGGTCCTACGAGCAGTACTTC	CASTPTRSYEQYF
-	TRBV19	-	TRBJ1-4	TGTGCTACAAAGCGGGGGGGAGAAAAACTGTTTTTT	CATKRGGEKLFF
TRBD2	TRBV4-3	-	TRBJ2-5	TGCGCCAGCAGCCATACGACTAGCGGGAGGCACCAAGAGACCCAGTACTTC	CASSHTTSGRHQETQYF
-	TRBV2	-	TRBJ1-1	TGTGCCAGCAGTGAATTAGGTCCATCTGCAACAGCTTTCTTT	CASSELGPSATAFF
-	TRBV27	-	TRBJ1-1	TGTGCCAGCAGTTTATGGACGGGTATTAAAAGGGATACTGAAGCTTTCTTT	CASSLWTGIKRDTEAFF
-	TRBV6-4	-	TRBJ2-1	TGTGCCAGCAGTGTGTTCCTAGTGGATTACAATGAGCAGTTCTTC	CASSVFLVDYNEQFF
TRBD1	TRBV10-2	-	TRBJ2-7	TGCGCCAGCAGTGAATGGGACAGGGAAGGGGAGCAGTACTTC	CASSEWDREGEQYF
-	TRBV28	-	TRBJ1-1	TGTGCCAGCAGTTTTTCCACACAGGGCCCGAACACTGAAGCTTTCTTT	CASSFSTQGPNTEAFF
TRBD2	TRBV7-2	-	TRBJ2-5	TGTGCCAGCAGCGCCCGGGACTACATAGTACGAGAGACCCAGTACTTC	CASSARDYIVRETQYF
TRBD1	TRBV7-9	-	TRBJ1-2	TGTGCCAGCAGCTTAGTAGGGGGGGACAGGGGACCCTATGGCTACACCTTC	CASSLVGGDRGPYGYTF
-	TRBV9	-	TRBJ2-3	TGTGCCAGCAGCGAGGGGGAGGTCACAGATACGCAGTATTTT	CASSEGEVTDTQYF
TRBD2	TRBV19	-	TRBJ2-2	TGTGCCAGTATGACGCCGGGACTAGCGGGGTACACCGGGGAGCTGTTTTTT	CASMTPGLAGYTGELFF
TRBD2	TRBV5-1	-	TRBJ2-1	TGCGCCAGCAGCGCGAGGGGTAGGGAGGGACTAGCGGGAACTAGGGGCGGGGATGAGCAGTTCTTC	CASSARGREGLAGTRGGDEQFF
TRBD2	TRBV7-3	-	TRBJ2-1	TGTGCCAGCAGCTTAAGTCCCAGCGGGAGTAATGAGCAGTTCTTC	CASSLSPSGSNEQFF
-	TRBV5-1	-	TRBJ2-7	TGCGCCAGCAGCTTGGGCCCCTCGGGAAACGGTATAGGTGAGCAGTACTTC	CASSLGPSGNGIGEQYF
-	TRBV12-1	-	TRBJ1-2	TGTGCCAGCAGCTTCCCTCAAGGTACAGGGGGCGACGACTATGGCTACACCTTC	CASSFPQGTGGDDYGYTF
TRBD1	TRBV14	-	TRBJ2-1	TGTGCCAGCCGACAGGGAAGGGGTAATGAGCAGTTCTTC	CASRQGRGNEQFF